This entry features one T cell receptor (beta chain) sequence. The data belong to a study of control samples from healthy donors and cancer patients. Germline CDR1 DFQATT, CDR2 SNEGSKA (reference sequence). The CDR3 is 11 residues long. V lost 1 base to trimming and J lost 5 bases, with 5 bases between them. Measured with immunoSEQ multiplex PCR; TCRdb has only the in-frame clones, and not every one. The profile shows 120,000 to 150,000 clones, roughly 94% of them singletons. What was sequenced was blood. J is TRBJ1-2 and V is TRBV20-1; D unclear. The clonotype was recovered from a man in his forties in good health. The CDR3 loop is CSARVEYGYTF. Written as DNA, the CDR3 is TGCAGTGCTAGAGTAGAGTATGGCTACACCTTC.